This TCR beta chain is from a study of post-analysis software for immune sequencing data. Turning to the study itself: Patients with relapsing-remitting, secondary progressive and progressive-relapsing multiple sclerosis courses were all represented. The study's findings and limits: When the samples were clustered directly with F measure, those that had been prepared in the same batch showed strong co-clustering. Roughly five TRBV segments were significantly more frequent in patients than in controls. TRBV5-6, TRBV5-1 and TRBV20-1 were among these segments.

V lost 0 bases, J lost 1 base, and 11 bases lay in between. The CDR3 is 16 amino acids. Germline V gene sequence: CDR1 SGHRS, CDR2 YFSETQ. This clonotype occurred a few times. Its target is not known. TCR beta libraries were prepared from cDNA with unique molecular identifiers. T cells numbering about 0.85 to 11 million yielded cDNA molecules that totaled approximately 500,000. TCRdb reanalysed the PCR reads using MiXCR and keeps one entry per CDR3 protein. This sample has 650,000 to 850,000 distinct CDR3 sequences; 46% occur once, and the top ten carry roughly 5.2%. Sequenced input: blood. The clonotype was recovered from a girl under 18 with multiple sclerosis. This chain uses TRBV5-1 with TRBJ2-1; D gene uncertain. The CDR3 DNA reads as TGCGCCAGCAGCTTGGCCTCGGCAGCATCCTACAATGAGCAGTTCTTC. This gives the protein CASSLASAASYNEQFF.